Below are 7 T cell receptor beta chains sequenced from a single sample in a study of cytomegalovirus exposure and HLA in healthy donors. PCR employed 60 Vbeta and 13 Jbeta primers. Clones were read by immunoSEQ multiplex PCR, and TCRdb kept only the in-frame ones, dropping some. The sample holds some 150,000 clones; roughly 80% are singletons and the top ten take approximately 6%. Material for sequencing was PBMCs. The receptors shown here come from a young man in good health and CMV-seropositive.

In its sample, this clone was seen a few times. CDR3: CARSLIRNRPYSNQPQHF. The CDR3 DNA reads TGTGCCAGAAGCTTAATCCGCAACAGGCCCTATAGCAATCAGCCCCAGCATTTT. The gene calls are TRBV5-3 and TRBJ1-5; possibly TRBD1 for D (5 bases). TRBV5-3 is treated as an ORF (open reading frame) with a function not yet certain. Trimming pared 2 bases from V and 0 bases from J, leaving 18 bases between. The length of the CDR3 is 18 residues.

The chain recombines TRBV29-1 with TRBJ1-1; 8 nucleotides match TRBD1. The CDR3 runs to 13 residues. Trimming took 8 bases from V and 0 from J; bases not matched to a gene: 5. Germline CDR1 reads SQVTM; CDR2 reads ANQGSEA. CDR3 nucleotide sequence: TGCAGCACCCGACAGGGGATGAACACTGAAGCTTTCTTT. Translation gives CSTRQGMNTEAFF. The full variable domain, with the rest looked up from reference TRBV29-1 and TRBJ1-1, is SAVISQKPSRDICQRGTSLTIQCQVDSQVTMMFWYRQQPGQSLTLIATANQGSEATYESGFVIDKFPISRPNLTFSTLTVSNMSPEDSSIYLCSTRQGMNTEAFFGQGTRLTVV.

The J gene is TRBJ1-2, the V gene TRBV2; 8 nucleotides agree with TRBD1. Germline V gives CDR1 SNHLY, CDR2 FYNNEI. The CDR3 runs to 11 residues. The CDR3 bases are TGTGGGACAGGGACGATCTATGGCTACACCTTC. Its protein is CGTGTIYGYTF.

The chain uses TRBV28 and TRBJ2-1; 8 bases are shared with TRBD2. J lost 15 bases, V lost 6 bases, and 13 bases had no gene match. Looked up from germline, CDR1 is MDHEN and CDR2 is SYDVKM. The CDR3 sequence is 13 residues long. Here the CDR3 DNA reads TGTGCCAGCAGCCCACCCTGGGGGAGCGGGGGGTTCTTC. As protein: CASSPPWGSGGFF.

The chain has TRBV7-2 and TRBJ2-1; D possibly corresponds to TRBD2 (6 bases). V lost 0 bases to trimming and J lost 12 bases, with 15 bases between them. CDR1 and CDR2 from the germline V gene are SGHTA and FQGNSA. The CDR3 is 14 residues long. For the CDR3, the DNA is TGTGCCAGCAGCTTAGCGGGGGGTGTCTTGGGGCAGTTCTTC. Translated, it gives CASSLAGGVLGQFF.

V is TRBV28 and J is TRBJ1-2; a possible D gene is TRBD1 (5 bases). The germline gives CDR1 MDHEN, CDR2 SYDVKM. Trimming left V 3 bases short and J 5 bases short, with 19 bases between. The CDR3 runs 16 residues. CDR3 DNA: TGTGCCAGCAGTTTCCCCCAGGGCAGCCCGCAATATGGCTACACCTTC. Translated, it gives CASSFPQGSPQYGYTF.

The chain joins TRBV5-4 to TRBJ1-2; 9 positions match TRBD1. Germline V gene lookup returns CDR1 SGHNT and CDR2 YYREEE (reference sequence). The CDR3 is 12 amino acids. J lost 8 bases, V lost 4 bases, and 3 bases had no gene match. CDR3 bases: TGTGCCAGCAGCCGGACAGGGGAAGGCTACACCTTC. Translation gives CASSRTGEGYTF.